This paragraph reports one TCR beta chain. Its antigen is not known. The primer mix had 60 Vbeta and 13 Jbeta primers. Produced via immunoSEQ multiplex PCR; TCRdb's table is partial and in-frame only. The table shows around 170,000 clones, with over 70% occurring only once. There are 13 residues in the CDR3. V shed 6 bases and J shed 1 base, with 10 bases lying between them. The germline gives CDR1 MNHEY, CDR2 SVGAGI. The record originates from a study of cytomegalovirus exposure and HLA in healthy donors. About the research overall: Among around 200 million T cells, an earlier analysis found approximately 110 million unique TCR beta sequences.

Findings and caveats of the study: Researchers counted roughly 150 TCR beta chains as cytomegalovirus-associated.

The receptor was isolated from a man aged 45-60 years in good health and CMV-seronegative. The sequencing sample was made of PBMCs. The V call is TRBV6-5, the J call TRBJ2-7; tentative D call: TRBD1 (5 bases). The CDR3, as DNA: TGTGCCAGCAGAATGGACACTTCCTACGAGCAGTACTTC. Protein product: CASRMDTSYEQYF.